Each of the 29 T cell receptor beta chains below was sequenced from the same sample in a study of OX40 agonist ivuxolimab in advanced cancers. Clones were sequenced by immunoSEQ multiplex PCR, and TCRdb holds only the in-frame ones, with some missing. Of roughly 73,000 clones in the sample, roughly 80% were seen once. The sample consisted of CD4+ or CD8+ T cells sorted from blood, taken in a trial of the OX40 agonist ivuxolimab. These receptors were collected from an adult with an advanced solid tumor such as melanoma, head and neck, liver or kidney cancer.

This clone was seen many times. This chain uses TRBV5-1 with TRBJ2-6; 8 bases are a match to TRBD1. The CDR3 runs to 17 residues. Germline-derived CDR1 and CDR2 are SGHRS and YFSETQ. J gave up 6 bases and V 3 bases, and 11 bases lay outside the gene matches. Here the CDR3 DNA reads TGCGCCAGCAGCTATGGACAGGGCGCAACGACGGCCAACGTCCTGACTTTC. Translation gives CASSYGQGATTANVLTF. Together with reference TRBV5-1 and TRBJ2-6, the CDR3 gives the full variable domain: KAGVTQTPRYLIKTRGQQVTLSCSPISGHRSVSWYQQTPGQGLQFLFEYFSETQRNKGNFPGRFSGRQFSNSRSEMNVSTLELGDSALYLCASSYGQGATTANVLTFGAGSRLTVL.

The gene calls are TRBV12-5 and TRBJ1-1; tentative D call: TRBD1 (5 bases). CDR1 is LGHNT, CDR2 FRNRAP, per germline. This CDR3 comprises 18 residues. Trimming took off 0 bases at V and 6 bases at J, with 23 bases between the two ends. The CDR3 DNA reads TGTGCTAGTGGTTTGGTCCATACCATAACAGGCCCCAGGGCTGAAGCTTTCTTT. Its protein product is CASGLVHTITGPRAEAFF.

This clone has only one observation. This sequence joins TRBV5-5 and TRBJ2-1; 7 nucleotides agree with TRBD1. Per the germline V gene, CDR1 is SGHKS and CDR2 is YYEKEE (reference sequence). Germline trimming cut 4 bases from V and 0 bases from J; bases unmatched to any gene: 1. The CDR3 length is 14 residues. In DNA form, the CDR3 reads TGTGCCAGCAGCAGGGACAGCTCCTACAATGAGCAGTTCTTC. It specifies CASSRDSSYNEQFF. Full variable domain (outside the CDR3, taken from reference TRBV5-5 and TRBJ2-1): DAGVTQSPTHLIKTRGQQVTLRCSPISGHKSVSWYQQVLGQGPQFIFQYYEKEERGRGNFPDRFSARQFPNYSSELNVNALLLGDSALYLCASSRDSSYNEQFFGPGTRLTVL.

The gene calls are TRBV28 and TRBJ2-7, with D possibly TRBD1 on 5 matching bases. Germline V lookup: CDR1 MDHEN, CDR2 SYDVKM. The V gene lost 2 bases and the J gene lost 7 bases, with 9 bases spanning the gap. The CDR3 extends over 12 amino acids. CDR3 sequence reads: CASSLKGFEQYF. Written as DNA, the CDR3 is TGTGCCAGCAGTTTAAAGGGGTTTGAGCAGTACTTC.

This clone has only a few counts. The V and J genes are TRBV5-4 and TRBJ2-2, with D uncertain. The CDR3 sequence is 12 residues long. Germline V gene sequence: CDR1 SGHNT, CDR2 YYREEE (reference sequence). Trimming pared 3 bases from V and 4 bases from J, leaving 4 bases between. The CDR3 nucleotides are TGTGCCAGCAGCTCCGTCACCGGGGAGCTGTTTTTT. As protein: CASSSVTGELFF. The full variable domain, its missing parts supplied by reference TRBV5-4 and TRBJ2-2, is ETGVTQSPTHLIKTRGQQVTLRCSSQSGHNTVSWYQQALGQGPQFIFQYYREEENGRGNFPPRFSGLQFPNYSSELNVNALELDDSALYLCASSSVTGELFFGEGSRLTVL.

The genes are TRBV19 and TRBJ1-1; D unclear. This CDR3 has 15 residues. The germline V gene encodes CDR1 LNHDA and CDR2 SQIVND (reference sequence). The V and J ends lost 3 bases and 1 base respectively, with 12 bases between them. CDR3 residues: CASSILSRPNTEAFF. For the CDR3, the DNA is TGTGCCAGTAGTATCCTCTCGAGACCGAACACTGAAGCTTTCTTT.

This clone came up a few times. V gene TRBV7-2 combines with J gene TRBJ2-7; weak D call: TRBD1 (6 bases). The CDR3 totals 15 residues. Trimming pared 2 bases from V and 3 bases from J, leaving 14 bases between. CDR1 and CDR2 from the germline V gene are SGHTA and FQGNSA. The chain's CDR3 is CASSLQQGGLYEQYF. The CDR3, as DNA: TGTGCCAGCAGCTTACAACAGGGTGGCCTCTACGAGCAGTACTTC.

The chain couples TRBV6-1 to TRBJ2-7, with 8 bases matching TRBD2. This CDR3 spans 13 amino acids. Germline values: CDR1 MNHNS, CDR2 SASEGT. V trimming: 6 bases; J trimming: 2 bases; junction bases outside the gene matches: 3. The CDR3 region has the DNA TGTGCCAGCAGCGGGGGGGTCCCCTACGAGCAGTACTTC. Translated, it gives CASSGGVPYEQYF.

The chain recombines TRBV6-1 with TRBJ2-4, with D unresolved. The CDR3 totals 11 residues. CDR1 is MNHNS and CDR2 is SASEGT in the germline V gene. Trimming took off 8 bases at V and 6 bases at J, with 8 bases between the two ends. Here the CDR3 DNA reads TGTGCCAGCCAGGACGCAAACATTCAGTACTTC. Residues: CASQDANIQYF.

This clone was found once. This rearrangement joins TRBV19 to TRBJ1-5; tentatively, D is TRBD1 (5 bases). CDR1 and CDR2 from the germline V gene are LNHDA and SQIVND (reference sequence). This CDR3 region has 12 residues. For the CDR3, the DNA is TGTGCAAGCAGGGTAGTGAATCAGCCCCAGCATTTT. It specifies CASRVVNQPQHF.

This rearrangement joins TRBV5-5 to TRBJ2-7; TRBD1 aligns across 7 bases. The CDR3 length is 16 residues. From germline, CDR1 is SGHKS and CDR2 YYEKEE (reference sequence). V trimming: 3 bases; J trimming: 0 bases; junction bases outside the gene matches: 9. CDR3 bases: TGTGCCAGCAGCTCCCCAGGACAGGTCCGCTCCTACGAGCAGTACTTC. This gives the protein CASSSPGQVRSYEQYF.

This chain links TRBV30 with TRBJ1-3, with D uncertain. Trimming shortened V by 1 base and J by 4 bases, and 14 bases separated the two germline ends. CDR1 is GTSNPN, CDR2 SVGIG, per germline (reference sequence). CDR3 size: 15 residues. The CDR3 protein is CAWSARMAGGNTIYF. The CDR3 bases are TGTGCCTGGAGTGCCAGGATGGCGGGGGGAAACACCATATATTTT.

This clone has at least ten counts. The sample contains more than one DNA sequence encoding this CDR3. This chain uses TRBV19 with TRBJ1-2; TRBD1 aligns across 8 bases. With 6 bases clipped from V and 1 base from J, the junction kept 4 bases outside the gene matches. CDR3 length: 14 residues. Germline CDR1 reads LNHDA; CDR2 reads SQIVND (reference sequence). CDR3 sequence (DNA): TGTGCCAGTAGCAGTACAGGGGGTAACTATGGCTACACCTTC. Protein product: CASSSTGGNYGYTF.

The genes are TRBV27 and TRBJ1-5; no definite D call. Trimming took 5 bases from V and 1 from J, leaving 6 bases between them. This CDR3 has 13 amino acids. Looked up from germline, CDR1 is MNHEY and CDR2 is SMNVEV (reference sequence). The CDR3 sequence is CASSPMSNQPQHF. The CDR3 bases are TGTGCCAGCAGTCCTATGAGCAATCAGCCCCAGCATTTT.

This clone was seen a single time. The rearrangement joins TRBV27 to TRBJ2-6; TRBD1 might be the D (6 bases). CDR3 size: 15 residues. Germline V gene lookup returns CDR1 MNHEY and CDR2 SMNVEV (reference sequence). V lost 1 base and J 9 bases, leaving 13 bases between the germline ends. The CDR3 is CASSLWGRGINVLTF. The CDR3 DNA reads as TGTGCCAGCAGTTTATGGGGTAGGGGGATCAACGTCCTGACTTTC.

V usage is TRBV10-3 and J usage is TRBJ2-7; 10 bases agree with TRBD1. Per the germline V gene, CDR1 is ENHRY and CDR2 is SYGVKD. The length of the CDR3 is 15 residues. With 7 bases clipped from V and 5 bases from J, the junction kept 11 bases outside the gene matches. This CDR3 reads CAIKRDRGALDEQYF. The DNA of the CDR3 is TGTGCCATCAAGAGGGACAGGGGAGCCCTAGACGAGCAGTACTTC.

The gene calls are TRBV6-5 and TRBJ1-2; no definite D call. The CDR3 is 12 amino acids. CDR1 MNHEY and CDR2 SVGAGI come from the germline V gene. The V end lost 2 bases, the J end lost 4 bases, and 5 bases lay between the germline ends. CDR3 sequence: CASSYGSYGYTF. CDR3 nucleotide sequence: TGTGCCAGCAGTTACGGTAGCTATGGCTACACCTTC.

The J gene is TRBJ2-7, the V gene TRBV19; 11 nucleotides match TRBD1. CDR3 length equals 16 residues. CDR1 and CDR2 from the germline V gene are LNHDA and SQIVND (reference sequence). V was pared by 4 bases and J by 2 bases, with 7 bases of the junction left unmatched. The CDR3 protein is CASSTIPGQGAYEQYF. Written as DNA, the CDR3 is TGTGCCAGTAGTACCATACCGGGACAGGGGGCCTACGAGCAGTACTTC.

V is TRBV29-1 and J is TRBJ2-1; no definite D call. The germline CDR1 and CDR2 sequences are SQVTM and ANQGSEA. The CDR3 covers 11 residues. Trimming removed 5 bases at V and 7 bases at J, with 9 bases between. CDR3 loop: CSVLRANEQFF. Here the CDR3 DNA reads TGCAGCGTTTTAAGGGCAAATGAGCAGTTCTTC.

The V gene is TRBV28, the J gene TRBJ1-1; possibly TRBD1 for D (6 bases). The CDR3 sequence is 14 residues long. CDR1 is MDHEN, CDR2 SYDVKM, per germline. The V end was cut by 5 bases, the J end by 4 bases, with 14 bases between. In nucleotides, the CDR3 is TGTGCCAGCAGTCACCCGGGGGGGCCCACTGAAGCTTTCTTT. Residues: CASSHPGGPTEAFF.

The DNA for the CDR3 is TGTGCCAGCAGCCGGGGGGCGGGTGTCTACGAGCAGTACTTC. Its protein product is CASSRGAGVYEQYF. This chain links TRBV5-8 with TRBJ2-5; tentative D call: TRBD2 (7 bases). The J call is doubtful: the DNA matches TRBJ2-7 better. Germline lookup yields CDR1 SGHTS and CDR2 YDEGEE. The CDR3 has 14 residues.

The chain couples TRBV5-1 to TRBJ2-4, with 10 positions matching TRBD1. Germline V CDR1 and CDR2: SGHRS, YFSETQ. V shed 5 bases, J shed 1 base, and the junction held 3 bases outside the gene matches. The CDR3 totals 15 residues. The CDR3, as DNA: TGCGCCAGCAGGGGACAGGGGTTCGCCAAAAACATTCAGTACTTC. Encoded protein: CASRGQGFAKNIQYF.

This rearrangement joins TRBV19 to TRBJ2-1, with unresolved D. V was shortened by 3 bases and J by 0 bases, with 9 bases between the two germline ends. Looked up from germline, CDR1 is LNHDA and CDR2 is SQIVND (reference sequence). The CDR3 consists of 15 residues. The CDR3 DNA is TGTGCCAGTAGTATGGGTAAGAGCTCCTACAATGAGCAGTTCTTC. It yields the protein CASSMGKSSYNEQFF.

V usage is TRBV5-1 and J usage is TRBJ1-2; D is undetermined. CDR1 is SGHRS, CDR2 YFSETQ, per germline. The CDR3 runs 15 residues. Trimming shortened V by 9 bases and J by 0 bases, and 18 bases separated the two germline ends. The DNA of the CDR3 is TGCGCCACCAGGCCAAGTAGCGGAACTAACTATGGCTACACCTTC. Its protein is CATRPSSGTNYGYTF.

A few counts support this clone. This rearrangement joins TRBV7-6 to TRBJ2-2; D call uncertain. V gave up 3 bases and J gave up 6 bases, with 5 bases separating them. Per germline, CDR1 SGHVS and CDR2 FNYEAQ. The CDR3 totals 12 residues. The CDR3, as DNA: TGTGCCAGCAGCTTCCCGGCCGGGGAGCTGTTTTTT. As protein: CASSFPAGELFF.

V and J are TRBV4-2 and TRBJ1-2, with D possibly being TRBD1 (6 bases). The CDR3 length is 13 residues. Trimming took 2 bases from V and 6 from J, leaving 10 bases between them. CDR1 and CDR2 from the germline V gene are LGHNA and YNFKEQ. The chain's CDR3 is CASSQFGGDGYTF. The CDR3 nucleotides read TGTGCCAGCAGCCAATTCGGGGGCGATGGCTACACCTTC.

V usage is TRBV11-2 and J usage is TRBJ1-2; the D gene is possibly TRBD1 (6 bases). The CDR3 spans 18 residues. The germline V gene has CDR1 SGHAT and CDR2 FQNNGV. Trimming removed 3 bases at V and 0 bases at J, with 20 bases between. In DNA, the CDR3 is TGTGCCAGCAGCTTCCGGACAGACCAGTACCCCTCTAACTATGGCTACACCTTC. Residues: CASSFRTDQYPSNYGYTF. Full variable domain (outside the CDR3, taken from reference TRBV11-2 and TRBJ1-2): EAGVAQSPRYKIIEKRQSVAFWCNPISGHATLYWYQQILGQGPKLLIQFQNNGVVDDSQLPKDRFSAERLKGVDSTLKIQPAKLEDSAVYLCASSFRTDQYPSNYGYTFGSGTRLTVV.

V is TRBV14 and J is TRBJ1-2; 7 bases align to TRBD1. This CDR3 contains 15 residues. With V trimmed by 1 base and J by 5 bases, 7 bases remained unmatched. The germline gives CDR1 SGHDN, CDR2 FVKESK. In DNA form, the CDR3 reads TGTGCCAGCAGCCAAGGGGGACAGTCAAGATATGGCTACACCTTC. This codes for CASSQGGQSRYGYTF.

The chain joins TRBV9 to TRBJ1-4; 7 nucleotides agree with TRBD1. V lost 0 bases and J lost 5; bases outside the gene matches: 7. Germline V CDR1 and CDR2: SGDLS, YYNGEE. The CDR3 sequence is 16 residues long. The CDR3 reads CASSVGLVRGNEKLFF. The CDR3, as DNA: TGTGCCAGCAGCGTAGGTCTTGTCAGGGGGAATGAAAAACTGTTTTTT.